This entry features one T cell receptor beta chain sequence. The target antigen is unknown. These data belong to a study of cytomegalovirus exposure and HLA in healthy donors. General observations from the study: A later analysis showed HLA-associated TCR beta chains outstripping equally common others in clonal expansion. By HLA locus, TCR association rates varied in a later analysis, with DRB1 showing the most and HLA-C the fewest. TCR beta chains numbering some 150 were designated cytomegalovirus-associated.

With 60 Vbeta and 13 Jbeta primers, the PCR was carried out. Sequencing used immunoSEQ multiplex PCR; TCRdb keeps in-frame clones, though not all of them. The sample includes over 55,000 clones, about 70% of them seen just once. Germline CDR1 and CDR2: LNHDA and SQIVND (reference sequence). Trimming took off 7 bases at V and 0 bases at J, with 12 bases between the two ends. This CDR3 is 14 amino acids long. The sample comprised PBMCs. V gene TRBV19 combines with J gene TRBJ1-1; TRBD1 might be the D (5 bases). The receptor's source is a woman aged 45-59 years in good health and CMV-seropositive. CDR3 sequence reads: CASISTAMNTEAFF. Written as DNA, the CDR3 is TGTGCCAGTATCTCGACAGCCATGAACACTGAAGCTTTCTTT.